This paragraph reports one T cell receptor (beta chain). Its antigen is undetermined. Sequencing was performed with immunoSEQ multiplex PCR; in TCRdb, only in-frame clones are kept and a portion is missing. The sample lists roughly 92,000 clones; about four fifths were seen once. These data originate in a study of Ad26.COV2.S vaccination and SARS-CoV-2 variants. V dropped 6 bases and J dropped 2 bases, with 15 bases sitting between them. The CDR3 consists of 15 residues. Germline CDR1 MNHEY, CDR2 SMNVEV (reference sequence). Study observations and caveats: Breadth measured for non-spike TCRs was similar across vaccine and placebo recipients.

This rearrangement joins TRBV27 to TRBJ2-3, with a tentative D call TRBD1 (6 bases). The clonotype was recovered from a human donor who had recovered from COVID-19. The sequenced sample was peripheral blood, obtained after recovery from COVID-19. CDR3 amino acids: CASRATGTPTDTQYF. CDR3 in DNA: TGTGCCAGCAGAGCGACAGGAACCCCCACAGATACGCAGTATTTT.